This TCR beta chain was retrieved from a study of cytomegalovirus exposure and HLA in healthy donors. General study points: When analyzed later, a missense DCLRE1C variant was found to be linked to TCR beta V- and J-gene trimming. A list of around 160 TCR beta chains associated with cytomegalovirus was given.

Concerning this clone itself: Its antigen is not known.

Germline values: CDR1 PRHDT, CDR2 FYEKMQ (reference sequence). The length of the CDR3 is 17 residues. V lost 1 base to trimming and J lost 1 base; unmatched junction nucleotides: 5. Use of 60 Vbeta and 13 Jbeta primers characterized the PCR. Using immunoSEQ multiplex PCR, the repertoire was profiled, and TCRdb retains in-frame clones only, with some absent. The sample yields roughly 110,000 clones, 70% to 80% seen once. V gene TRBV13 combines with J gene TRBJ2-1; 9 positions agree with TRBD2. This receptor was obtained from a woman between 35 and 50 years old in good health and CMV-seropositive. The source material was PBMCs. The CDR3 DNA is TGTGCCAGCAGCTTAGTGGTAGCGGGGGAATCCTACAATGAGCAGTTCTTC. Translating gives CASSLVVAGESYNEQFF. Full variable domain (missing parts from reference TRBV13 and TRBJ2-1): AAGVIQSPRHLIKEKRETATLKCYPIPRHDTVYWYQQGPGQDPQFLISFYEKMQSDKGSIPDRFSAQQFSDYHSELNMSSLELGDSALYFCASSLVVAGESYNEQFFGPGTRLTVL.